This T cell receptor beta chain was captured in a study of T cell changes during pregnancy in multiple sclerosis. The assay was immunoSEQ multiplex PCR, and TCRdb's table has in-frame clones only and misses some. The sample has 35,000 to 50,000 clones, roughly 92% seen once. The sample holds one count of this clone. The length of the CDR3 is 15 residues. CDR1 and CDR2 from the germline V gene are SGHRS and YFSETQ. V was clipped by 2 bases and J by 3 bases; unmatched bases: 3. This clonotype was obtained from a female donor with multiple sclerosis, enrolled in a pregnancy study. This sequence joins TRBV5-1 and TRBJ2-1; 9 bases line up with TRBD1. The material sequenced was CD4+ T cells from peripheral blood mononuclear cells, taken in the first trimester of pregnancy. CDR3 protein: CASSLTGQGYNEQFF. The CDR3 DNA reads TGCGCCAGCAGCTTAACGGGACAGGGCTACAATGAGCAGTTCTTC.